This T cell receptor (beta chain) is from a study of T cell responses to AZD1222 COVID-19 vaccine. On the study more broadly: Second-dose intervals near 4 or 12 weeks were combined. Findings and limits, study-wide: The peak T cell response came first, and repertoires were sampled only after it. An increase in Spike-specific TCR breadth and depth was observed after two AZD1222 doses. Reportedly, close to half of spike-specific TCRs are directed against unmutated variant regions.

Comments on this clone: Antigen specificity is unknown.

Sequencing was performed with immunoSEQ multiplex PCR; in TCRdb, only in-frame clones are kept and a portion is missing. Of tens of thousands of clones listed, 88% are singletons. The sequence was obtained from an adult in good health. This specimen consisted of peripheral blood, obtained on day 0 of AZD1222 vaccination.

CDR3 amino acids: CASSRPRLAASNEQFF. CDR3 nucleotide sequence: TGTGCCAGCAGTCGCCCAAGACTAGCGGCTTCCAATGAGCAGTTCTTC. The chain has TRBV28 and TRBJ2-1; TRBD2 matches 9 bases. This CDR3 has 16 residues. From germline, CDR1 is MDHEN and CDR2 SYDVKM. V lost 5 bases to trimming and J lost 6 bases; unmatched junction nucleotides: 11. Full variable domain (rest looked up from reference TRBV28 and TRBJ2-1): DVKVTQSSRYLVKRTGEKVFLECVQDMDHENMFWYRQDPGLGLRLIYFSYDVKMKEKGDIPEGYSVSREKKERFSLILESASTNQTSMYLCASSRPRLAASNEQFFGPGTRLTVL.